The 19 T cell receptor beta chains in this list originate from one sample, sequenced in a study of OX40 agonist ivuxolimab in advanced cancers. Repertoires were generated with immunoSEQ multiplex PCR, while TCRdb's copy carries only in-frame clones and drops some. This sample carries 60,000 to 90,000 clones, roughly nine tenths of them seen once, and the ten largest clones take about 1%. The sequencing here drew on CD4+ or CD8+ T cells sorted from blood, taken in a trial of the OX40 agonist ivuxolimab. The receptors stem from an adult with an advanced solid tumor such as melanoma, head and neck, liver or kidney cancer.

The chain links TRBV21-1 to TRBJ2-4; the D call TRBD1 from the table was never checked on the DNA. TRBV21-1 has pseudogene status. The CDR3 runs to 16 residues. The CDR3 loop is CASSKGLQGPKNIQYF. CDR3 nucleotides: TGTGCCAGCAGCAAAGGTCTACAGGGTCCCAAAAACATTCAGTACTTC.

The V and J genes are TRBV11-3 and TRBJ2-1; no clear D. The ends were cut back, 3 bases at V and 2 bases at J, with 8 bases in the middle. CDR1 SGHNT and CDR2 YENEEA come from the germline V gene. This CDR3 spans 14 amino acids. CDR3 bases: TGTGCCAGCAGCTTGGGCCGTGCCTACAATGAGCAGTTCTTC. It yields the protein CASSLGRAYNEQFF.

To note about this clone: This same CDR3 is encoded by further DNA sequences in the sample. The J gene is TRBJ1-3, the V gene TRBV5-4; 9 positions match TRBD1. The germline gives CDR1 SGHNT, CDR2 YYREEE (reference sequence). The CDR3 extends over 15 amino acids. V was pared by 4 bases and J by 3 bases, with 5 bases of the junction left unmatched. CDR3 in DNA: TGTGCCAGCAGCCTACAGGGGGCTGGTGGAAACACCATATATTTT. Amino acid sequence: CASSLQGAGGNTIYF.

The V call is TRBV10-3, the J call TRBJ2-7; D may correspond to TRBD1 or TRBD2 (6 bases each). The CDR3 has 15 residues. From germline, CDR1 is ENHRY and CDR2 SYGVKD. V dropped 4 bases and J dropped 6 bases, with 19 bases sitting between them. The CDR3 bases are TGTGCCATCAGTGCGGGGGACATGTCTGTGGGCGAGCAGTACTTC. Protein: CAISAGDMSVGEQYF.

V gene TRBV9 combines with J gene TRBJ2-1; D is ambiguous. CDR1 is SGDLS and CDR2 is YYNGEE in the germline V gene. This CDR3 spans 15 amino acids. Trimming took off 2 bases at V and 0 bases at J, with 9 bases between the two ends. CDR3 nucleotide sequence: TGTGCCAGCAGCGTTTTCCAGTACTCCTACAATGAGCAGTTCTTC. Amino acids: CASSVFQYSYNEQFF.

This chain connects TRBV7-9 to TRBJ2-1; D unclear. V lost 2 bases and J 1 base, leaving 9 bases between the germline ends. This CDR3 has 15 amino acids. The V gene's germline CDR1 is SEHNR and CDR2 FQNEAQ (reference sequence). DNA of the CDR3: TGTGCCAGCAGCTTAATAGCCGTGTCCTACAATGAGCAGTTCTTC. Its protein is CASSLIAVSYNEQFF.

The V and J genes are TRBV15 and TRBJ1-4; weak D call: TRBD1 (5 bases). V was trimmed by 0 bases and J by 7 bases, leaving 9 bases between them. The CDR3 length is 14 residues. Germline lookup yields CDR1 LNHNV and CDR2 YYDKDF (reference sequence). The CDR3 DNA reads TGTGCCACCAGCAGAGATTTCGGGGGTGAAAAACTGTTTTTT. Protein sequence: CATSRDFGGEKLFF.

About this clone: Relative to the germline gene, one junction end is altered; a read error may explain this. The genes are TRBV4-2 and TRBJ1-5; 12 nucleotides align to TRBD1. Germline V gene data show CDR1 as LGHNA and CDR2 as YNFKEQ. The CDR3 runs 18 residues. This CDR3 is CASSQEGTGGVANRPQHF. CDR3 coding DNA: TGTGCCAGCAGCCAAGAAGGGACAGGGGGCGTCGCAAATCGGCCCCAGCATTTT.

The rearrangement uses TRBV28 and TRBJ2-7, with TRBD1 identical over 10 bases. V gave up 5 bases and J gave up 0 bases; unmatched junction bases: 10. CDR1 and CDR2 (germline): MDHEN, SYDVKM. The CDR3 loop spans 17 amino acids. The chain's CDR3 is CASSGQGVTLISYEQYF. The DNA of the CDR3 is TGTGCCAGCAGTGGACAGGGGGTCACCTTAATCTCCTACGAGCAGTACTTC.

V usage is TRBV11-2 and J usage is TRBJ2-5; D unresolved. Between the trimmed V and J ends, which lost 1 base and 5 bases, there was a span of 11 bases. The CDR3 extends over 14 amino acids. The germline gives CDR1 SGHAT, CDR2 FQNNGV. The CDR3 region is CASSLGFGWETQYF. CDR3 nucleotides: TGTGCCAGCAGCTTAGGCTTCGGTTGGGAGACCCAGTACTTC.

The chain has TRBV27 and TRBJ1-5; weak D call: TRBD1 (5 bases). Looked up from germline, CDR1 is MNHEY and CDR2 is SMNVEV (reference sequence). Between the trimmed V and J ends, which lost 2 bases and 3 bases, there was a span of 11 bases. The CDR3 has 15 amino acids. CDR3 region: CASSLRLTANQPQHF. The CDR3 DNA is TGTGCCAGCAGTTTACGATTGACAGCCAATCAGCCCCAGCATTTT.

The rearrangement uses TRBV19 and TRBJ1-5; D is uncertain. Per germline, CDR1 LNHDA and CDR2 SQIVND (reference sequence). With 1 base removed from V and 0 bases from J, the gap between germline ends came to 4 bases. The CDR3 totals 14 residues. The CDR3 here is CASSIGYSNQPQHF. The CDR3, as DNA: TGTGCCAGTAGTATAGGATATAGCAATCAGCCCCAGCATTTT.

J is TRBJ1-3 and V is TRBV28; 7 nucleotides agree with TRBD1. V gave up 6 bases and J gave up 0 bases; unmatched junction bases: 11. The length of the CDR3 is 17 residues. The germline CDR1 and CDR2 sequences are MDHEN and SYDVKM. CDR3 amino acids: CASSSSGTEPSGNTIYF. CDR3 DNA: TGTGCCAGCAGCAGCTCCGGGACAGAGCCCTCTGGAAACACCATATATTTT.

Notes on this clone: This sample includes further DNA sequences coding for the same CDR3. V is TRBV11-3 and J is TRBJ2-7; D call uncertain. Trimming pared 1 base from V and 4 bases from J, leaving 5 bases between. The CDR3 contains 12 residues. Per germline, CDR1 SGHNT and CDR2 YENEEA. CDR3 protein: CASSLVSYEQYF. CDR3 bases: TGTGCCAGCAGCTTAGTGAGTTACGAGCAGTACTTC. Complete variable domain (other parts from reference TRBV11-3 and TRBJ2-7): EAGVVQSPRYKIIEKKQPVAFWCNPISGHNTLYWYLQNLGQGPELLIRYENEEAVDDSQLPKDRFSAERLKGVDSTLKIQPAELGDSAVYLCASSLVSYEQYFGPGTRLTVT.

The chain combines TRBV5-1 with TRBJ2-5; D is ambiguous. V lost 0 bases and J 0 bases, leaving 9 bases between the germline ends. The CDR3 extends over 15 amino acids. In germline, CDR1 is SGHRS, CDR2 YFSETQ. The CDR3 spells CASSLADWDQETQYF. CDR3 DNA: TGCGCCAGCAGCTTGGCCGATTGGGACCAAGAGACCCAGTACTTC.

The rearrangement links TRBV2 to TRBJ2-3; TRBD1 matches at 7 bases. V shed 5 bases, J shed 2 bases, and the junction held 7 bases outside the gene matches. This CDR3 region has 15 residues. The germline V gene encodes CDR1 SNHLY and CDR2 FYNNEI. The CDR3 DNA reads TGTGCCAGCAGTCCTCAGGGGGAGTTCACAGATACGCAGTATTTT. Its translation is CASSPQGEFTDTQYF.

This chain links TRBV5-6 with TRBJ1-2, with 9 bases identical to TRBD1. The V and J ends lost 2 bases and 8 bases, in that order; junction bases with no gene match: 4. CDR3 length: 13 amino acids. The germline V gene has CDR1 SGHDT and CDR2 YYEEEE. The CDR3 loop reads CASSLDRGGGYTF. CDR3 coding DNA: TGTGCCAGCAGCTTAGACAGGGGGGGCGGCTACACCTTC.

This clone was seen only once. The gene calls are TRBV4-2 and TRBJ2-7; D is perhaps TRBD1 (6 bases). V lost 0 bases and J 5 bases, leaving 14 bases between the germline ends. The germline CDR1 and CDR2 sequences are LGHNA and YNFKEQ. The CDR3 has 15 residues. Here the CDR3 reads CASSQDLRGTHEQYF. The CDR3 nucleotides are TGTGCCAGCAGCCAAGATCTGAGGGGGACCCACGAGCAGTACTTC.

The chain recombines TRBV2 with TRBJ1-3; 11 nucleotides align to TRBD1. The CDR3 spans 12 residues. CDR1 SNHLY and CDR2 FYNNEI come from the germline V gene. The V and J ends lost 8 bases and 8 bases, in that order; junction bases with no gene match: 2. The CDR3 region is CASGQGAHTIYF. In DNA, the CDR3 is TGTGCCAGCGGACAGGGGGCACACACCATATATTTT.